The TCR beta chain described here comes from a study of shared clonotypes between healthy human individuals. Study in general: Ranging from 18 to 49 in age, donors were two women and three men. Study-wide findings and caveats: Against clonotypes common to all four donors, non-shared ones had lower generation probabilities.

Germline V CDR1 and CDR2: SQVTM, ANQGSEA. The ends lost 4 bases at V and 6 bases at J; junction bases unmatched: 8. CDR3 length: 14 residues. Donors included only healthy HIV-negative adults lacking recent acute infections or vaccinations. The deep-level immunoSEQ assay was used. Produced via immunoSEQ multiplex PCR; TCRdb's table is partial and in-frame only. The sample shows about 1.1 million clones, roughly 80% of them seen only once. Comment on this clone: The antigen is undetermined.

The chain is built from TRBV29-1 and TRBJ2-7; 11 bases align to TRBD2. Sequencing input: memory CD4+ T cells from PBMCs. Sample subset: CD45RA-negative fraction. This TCR was recovered from a man younger than 35 in good health. Some clones in this sample may be carry-over from other donors' samples. The CDR3 region has the DNA TGCAGCGTTGGATTAGCGGGAGGGCCCGGCGAGCAGTACTTC. Residues: CSVGLAGGPGEQYF.